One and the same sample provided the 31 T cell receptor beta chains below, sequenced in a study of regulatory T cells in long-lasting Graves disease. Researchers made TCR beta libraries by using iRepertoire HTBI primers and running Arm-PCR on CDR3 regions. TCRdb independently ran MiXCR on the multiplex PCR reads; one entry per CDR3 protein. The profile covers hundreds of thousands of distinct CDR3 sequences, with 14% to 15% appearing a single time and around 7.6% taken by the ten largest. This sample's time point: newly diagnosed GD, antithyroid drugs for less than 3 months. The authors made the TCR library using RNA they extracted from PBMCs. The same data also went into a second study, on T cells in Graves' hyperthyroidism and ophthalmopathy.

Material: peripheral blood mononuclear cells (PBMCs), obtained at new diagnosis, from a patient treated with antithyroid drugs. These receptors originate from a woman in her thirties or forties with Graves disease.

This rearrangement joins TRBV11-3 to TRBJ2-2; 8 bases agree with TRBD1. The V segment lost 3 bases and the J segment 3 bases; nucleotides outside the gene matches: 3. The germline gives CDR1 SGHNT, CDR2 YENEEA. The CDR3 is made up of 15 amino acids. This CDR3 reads CASSFPGQDTGELFF. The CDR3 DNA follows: TGTGCCAGCAGCTTCCCGGGACAGGACACCGGGGAGCTGTTTTTT.

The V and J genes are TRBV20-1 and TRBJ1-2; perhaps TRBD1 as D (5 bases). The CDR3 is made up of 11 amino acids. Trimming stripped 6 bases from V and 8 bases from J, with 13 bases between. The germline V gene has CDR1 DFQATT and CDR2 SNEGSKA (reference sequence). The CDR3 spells CSAPGFLGYTF. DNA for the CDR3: TGCAGTGCACCAGGGTTTCTAGGCTACACCTTC.

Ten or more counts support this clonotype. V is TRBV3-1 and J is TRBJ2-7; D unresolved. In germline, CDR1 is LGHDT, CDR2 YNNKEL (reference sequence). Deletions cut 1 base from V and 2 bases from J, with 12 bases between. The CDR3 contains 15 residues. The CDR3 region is CASSQGSTETYEQYF. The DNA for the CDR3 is TGTGCCAGCAGCCAAGGAAGCACAGAGACCTACGAGCAGTACTTC.

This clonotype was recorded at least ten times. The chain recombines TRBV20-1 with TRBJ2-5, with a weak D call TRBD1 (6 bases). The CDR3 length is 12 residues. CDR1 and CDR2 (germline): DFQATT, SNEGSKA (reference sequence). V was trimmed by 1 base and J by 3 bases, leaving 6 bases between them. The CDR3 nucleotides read TGCAGTGCTAGAGCAGGGGAAGAGACCCAGTACTTC. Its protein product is CSARAGEETQYF.

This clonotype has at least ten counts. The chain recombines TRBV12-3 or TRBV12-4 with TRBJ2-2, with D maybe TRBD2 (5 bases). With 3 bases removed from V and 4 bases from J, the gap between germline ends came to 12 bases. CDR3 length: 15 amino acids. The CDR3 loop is CASSFGSEITGELFF. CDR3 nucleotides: TGTGCCAGCAGTTTCGGTAGCGAGATCACCGGGGAGCTGTTTTTT.

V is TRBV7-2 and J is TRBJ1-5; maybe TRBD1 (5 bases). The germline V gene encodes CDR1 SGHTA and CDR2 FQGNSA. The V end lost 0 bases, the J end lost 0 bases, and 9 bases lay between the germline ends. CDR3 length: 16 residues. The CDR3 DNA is TGTGCCAGCAGCTTAGCGGGCGGACATAGCAATCAGCCCCAGCATTTT. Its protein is CASSLAGGHSNQPQHF.

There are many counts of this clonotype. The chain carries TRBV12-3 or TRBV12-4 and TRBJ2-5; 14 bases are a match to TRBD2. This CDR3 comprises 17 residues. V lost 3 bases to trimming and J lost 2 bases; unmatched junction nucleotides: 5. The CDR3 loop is CASSFGGLAGAQETQYF. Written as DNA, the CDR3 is TGTGCCAGCAGTTTTGGGGGACTAGCGGGGGCTCAAGAGACCCAGTACTTC.

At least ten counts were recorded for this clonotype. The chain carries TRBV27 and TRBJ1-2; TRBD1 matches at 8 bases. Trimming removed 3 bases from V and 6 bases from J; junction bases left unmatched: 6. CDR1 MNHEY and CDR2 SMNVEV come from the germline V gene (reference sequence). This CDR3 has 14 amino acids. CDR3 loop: CASSFSQGANGYTF. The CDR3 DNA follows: TGTGCCAGCAGTTTCTCGCAGGGGGCGAATGGCTACACCTTC.

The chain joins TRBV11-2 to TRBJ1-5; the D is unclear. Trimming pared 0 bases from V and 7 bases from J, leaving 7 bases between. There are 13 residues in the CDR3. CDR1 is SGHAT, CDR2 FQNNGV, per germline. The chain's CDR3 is CASSLDQGQPQHF. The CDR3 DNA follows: TGTGCCAGCAGCTTAGATCAAGGGCAGCCCCAGCATTTT.

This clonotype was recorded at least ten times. The CDR3 nucleotides read TGTGCCAGCAGTTCGATTTCCGGGACAGGGGGTGGAGAGACCCAGTACTTC. Translated, it gives CASSSISGTGGGETQYF. V is TRBV28 and J is TRBJ2-5; 11 nucleotides line up with TRBD1. Germline loops: CDR1 MDHEN, CDR2 SYDVKM. The ends lost 4 bases at V and 4 bases at J; junction bases unmatched: 11. The CDR3 totals 17 residues.

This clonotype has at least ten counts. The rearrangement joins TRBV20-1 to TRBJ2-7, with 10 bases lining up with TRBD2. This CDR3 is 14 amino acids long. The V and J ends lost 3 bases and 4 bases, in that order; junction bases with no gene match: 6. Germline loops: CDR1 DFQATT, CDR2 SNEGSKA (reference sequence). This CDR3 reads CSARGLAGDYEQYF. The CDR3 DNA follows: TGCAGTGCTAGGGGGCTAGCGGGAGATTACGAGCAGTACTTC.

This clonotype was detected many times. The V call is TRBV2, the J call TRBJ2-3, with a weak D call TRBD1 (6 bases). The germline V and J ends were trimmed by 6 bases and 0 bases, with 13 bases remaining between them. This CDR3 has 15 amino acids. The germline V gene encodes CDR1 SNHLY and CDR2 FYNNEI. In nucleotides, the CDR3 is TGTGCCAGCAGGCTACAGGGCTCTAGCACAGATACGCAGTATTTT. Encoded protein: CASRLQGSSTDTQYF.

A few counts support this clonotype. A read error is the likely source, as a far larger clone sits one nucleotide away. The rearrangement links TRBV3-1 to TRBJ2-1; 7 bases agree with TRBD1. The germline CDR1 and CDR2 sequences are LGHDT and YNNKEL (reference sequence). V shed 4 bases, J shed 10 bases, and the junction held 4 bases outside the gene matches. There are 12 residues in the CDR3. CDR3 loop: CASSRDSYEQFF. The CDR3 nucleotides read TGTGCCAGCAGCCGGGACAGCTACGAGCAGTTCTTC.

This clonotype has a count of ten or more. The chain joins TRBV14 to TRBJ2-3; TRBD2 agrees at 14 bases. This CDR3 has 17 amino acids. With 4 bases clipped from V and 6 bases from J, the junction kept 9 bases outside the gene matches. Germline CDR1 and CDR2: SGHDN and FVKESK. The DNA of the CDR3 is TGTGCCAGCAGCCGAGGACTAGCGGGAGGACTAGGTGATACGCAGTATTTT. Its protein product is CASSRGLAGGLGDTQYF.

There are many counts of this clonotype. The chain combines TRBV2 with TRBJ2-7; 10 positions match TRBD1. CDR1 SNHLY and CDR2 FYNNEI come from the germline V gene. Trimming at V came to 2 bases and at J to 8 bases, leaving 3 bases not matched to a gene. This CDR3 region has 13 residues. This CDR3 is CASSERQGAKQYF. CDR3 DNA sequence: TGTGCCAGCAGTGAACGACAGGGGGCAAAGCAGTACTTC.

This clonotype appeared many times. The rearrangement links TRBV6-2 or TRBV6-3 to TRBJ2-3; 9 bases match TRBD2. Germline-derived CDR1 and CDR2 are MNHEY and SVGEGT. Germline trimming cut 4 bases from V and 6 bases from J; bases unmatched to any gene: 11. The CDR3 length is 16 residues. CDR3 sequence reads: CASSSPLAGEPDTQYF. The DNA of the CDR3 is TGTGCCAGCAGTTCCCCCTTAGCGGGAGAGCCCGATACGCAGTATTTT.

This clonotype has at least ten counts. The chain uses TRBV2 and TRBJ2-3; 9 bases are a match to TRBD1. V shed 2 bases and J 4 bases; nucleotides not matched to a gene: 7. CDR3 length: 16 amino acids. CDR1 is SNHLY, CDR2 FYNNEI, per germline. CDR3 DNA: TGTGCCAGCAGTGAATACGGACAGGGGATTCCAGATACGCAGTATTTT. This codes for CASSEYGQGIPDTQYF.

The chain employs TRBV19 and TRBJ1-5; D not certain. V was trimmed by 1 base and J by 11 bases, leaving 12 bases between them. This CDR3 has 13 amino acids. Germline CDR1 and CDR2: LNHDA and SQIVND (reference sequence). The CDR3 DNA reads TGTGCCAGTAGTATAGCGGGAAGGAGGACCCAGCATTTT. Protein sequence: CASSIAGRRTQHF.

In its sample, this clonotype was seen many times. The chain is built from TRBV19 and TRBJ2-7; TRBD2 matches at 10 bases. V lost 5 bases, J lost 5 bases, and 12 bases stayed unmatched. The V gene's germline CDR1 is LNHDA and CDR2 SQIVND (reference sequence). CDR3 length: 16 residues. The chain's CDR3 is CASSHPGGLAYNEQYF. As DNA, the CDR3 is TGTGCCAGTAGTCACCCCGGGGGACTAGCGTACAACGAGCAGTACTTC. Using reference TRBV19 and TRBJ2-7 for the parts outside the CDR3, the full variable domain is DGGITQSPKYLFRKEGQNVTLSCEQNLNHDAMYWYRQDPGQGLRLIYYSQIVNDFQKGDIAEGYSVSREKKESFPLTVTSAQKNPTAFYLCASSHPGGLAYNEQYFGPGTRLTVT.

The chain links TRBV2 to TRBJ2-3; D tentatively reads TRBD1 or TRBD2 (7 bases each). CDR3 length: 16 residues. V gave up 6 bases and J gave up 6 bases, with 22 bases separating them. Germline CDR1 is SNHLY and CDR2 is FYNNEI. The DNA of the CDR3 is TGTGCCAGCAGCTCAACCAGGGGGGGCAGGATGGATACGCAGTATTTT. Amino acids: CASSSTRGGRMDTQYF.

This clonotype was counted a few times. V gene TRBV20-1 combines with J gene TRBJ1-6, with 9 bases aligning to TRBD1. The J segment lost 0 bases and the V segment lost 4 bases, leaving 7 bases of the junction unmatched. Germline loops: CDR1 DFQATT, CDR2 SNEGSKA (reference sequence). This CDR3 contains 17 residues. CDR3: CSAIPGQGFSYNSPLHF. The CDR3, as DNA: TGCAGTGCTATCCCGGGACAGGGATTCTCCTATAATTCACCCCTCCACTTT.

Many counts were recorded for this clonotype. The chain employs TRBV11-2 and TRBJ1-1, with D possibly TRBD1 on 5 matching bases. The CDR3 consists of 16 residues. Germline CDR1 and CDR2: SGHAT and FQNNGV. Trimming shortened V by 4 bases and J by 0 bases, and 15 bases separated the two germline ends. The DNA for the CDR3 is TGTGCCAGCAGCTCGGCCGTGGGGGACCTGAACACTGAAGCTTTCTTT. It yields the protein CASSSAVGDLNTEAFF.

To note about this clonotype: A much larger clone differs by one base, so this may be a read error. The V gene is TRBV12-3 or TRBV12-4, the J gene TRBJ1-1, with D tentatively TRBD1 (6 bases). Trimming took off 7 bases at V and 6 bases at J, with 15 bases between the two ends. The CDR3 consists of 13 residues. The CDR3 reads CASTVGGGAEAFF. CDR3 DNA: TGTGCCAGCACCGTAGGGGGGGGCGCTGAAGCTTTCTTT.

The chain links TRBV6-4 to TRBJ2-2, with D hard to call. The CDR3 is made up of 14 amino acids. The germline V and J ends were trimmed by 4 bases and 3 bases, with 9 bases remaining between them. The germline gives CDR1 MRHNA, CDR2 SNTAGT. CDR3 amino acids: CASSGSSDTGELFF. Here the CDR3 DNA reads TGTGCCAGCAGTGGGTCCTCCGACACCGGGGAGCTGTTTTTT.

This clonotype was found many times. The CDR3 reads CASSVGKWGGELFF. The CDR3 nucleotides are TGTGCCAGCAGCGTAGGAAAGTGGGGCGGGGAGCTGTTTTTT. V gene TRBV9 combines with J gene TRBJ2-2; D is uncertain. V was trimmed by 0 bases and J by 7 bases, leaving 10 bases between them. Germline CDR1 and CDR2: SGDLS and YYNGEE. This CDR3 has 14 amino acids.

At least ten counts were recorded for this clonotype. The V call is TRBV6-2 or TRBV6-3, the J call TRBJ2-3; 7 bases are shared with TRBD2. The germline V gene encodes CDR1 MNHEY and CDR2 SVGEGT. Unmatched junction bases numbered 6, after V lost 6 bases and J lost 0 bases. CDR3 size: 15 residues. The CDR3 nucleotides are TGTGCCAGCAGACCCAGCGGGACGAGCACAGATACGCAGTATTTT. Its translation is CASRPSGTSTDTQYF.

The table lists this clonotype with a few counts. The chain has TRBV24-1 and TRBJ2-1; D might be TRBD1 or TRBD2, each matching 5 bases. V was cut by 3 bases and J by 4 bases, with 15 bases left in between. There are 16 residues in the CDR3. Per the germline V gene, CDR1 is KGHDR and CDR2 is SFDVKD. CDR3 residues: CATSDPGRRAYNEQFF. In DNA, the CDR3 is TGTGCCACCAGTGATCCGGGACGTCGGGCTTACAATGAGCAGTTCTTC.

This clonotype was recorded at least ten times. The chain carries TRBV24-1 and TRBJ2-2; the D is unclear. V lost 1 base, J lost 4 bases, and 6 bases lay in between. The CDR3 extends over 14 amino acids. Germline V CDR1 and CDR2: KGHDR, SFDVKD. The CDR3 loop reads CATSDFGATGELFF. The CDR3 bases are TGTGCCACCAGTGATTTTGGAGCCACCGGGGAGCTGTTTTTT.

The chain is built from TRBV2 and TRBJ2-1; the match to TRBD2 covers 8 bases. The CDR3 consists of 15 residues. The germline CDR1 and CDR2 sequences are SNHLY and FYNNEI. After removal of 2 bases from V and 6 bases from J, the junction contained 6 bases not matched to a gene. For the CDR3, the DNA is TGTGCCAGCAGTGAAATCGGGAGGGCCATCAATGAGCAGTTCTTC. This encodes CASSEIGRAINEQFF.

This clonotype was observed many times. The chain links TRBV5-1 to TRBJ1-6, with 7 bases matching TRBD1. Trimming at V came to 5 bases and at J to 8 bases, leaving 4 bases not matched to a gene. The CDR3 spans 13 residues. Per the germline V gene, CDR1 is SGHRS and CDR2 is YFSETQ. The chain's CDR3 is CASSRDRDSPLHF. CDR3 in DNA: TGCGCCAGCAGTCGGGACAGAGATTCACCCCTCCACTTT. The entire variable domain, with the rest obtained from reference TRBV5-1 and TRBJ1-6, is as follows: KAGVTQTPRYLIKTRGQQVTLSCSPISGHRSVSWYQQTPGQGLQFLFEYFSETQRNKGNFPGRFSGRQFSNSRSEMNVSTLELGDSALYLCASSRDRDSPLHFGNGTRLTVT.

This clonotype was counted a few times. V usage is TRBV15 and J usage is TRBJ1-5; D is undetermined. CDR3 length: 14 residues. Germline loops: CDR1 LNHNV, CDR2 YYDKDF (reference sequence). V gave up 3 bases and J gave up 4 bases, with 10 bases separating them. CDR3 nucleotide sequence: TGTGCCACCAGCAGCGGGGTACGAAATCAGCCCCAGCATTTT. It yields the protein CATSSGVRNQPQHF.